Below are 8 T cell receptor beta chains sequenced from a single sample in a study of T cell responses to AZD1222 COVID-19 vaccine. Method: immunoSEQ multiplex PCR; TCRdb's copy keeps in-frame clones and lacks some. The data contain over 150,000 clones, approximately 94% of them singletons. The sequences come from peripheral blood, collected 28 days after the second AZD1222 dose. The receptors derive from an adult who received the AZD1222 COVID-19 vaccine.

The genes are TRBV19 and TRBJ1-4; D is uncertain. The CDR3 covers 14 residues. In germline, CDR1 is LNHDA, CDR2 SQIVND (reference sequence). Between the trimmed V and J ends, which lost 3 bases and 4 bases, there was a span of 9 bases. CDR3: CASSIFQNNEKLFF. CDR3 nucleotide sequence: TGTGCCAGTAGTATTTTTCAGAATAATGAAAAACTGTTTTTT.

This clone was seen only once. CDR3 sequence reads: CASRVPGQGYTEAFF. The CDR3 bases are TGTGCCAGCAGGGTCCCGGGACAGGGCTACACTGAAGCTTTCTTT. This chain links TRBV6-5 with TRBJ1-1; TRBD1 agrees at 9 bases. V lost 6 bases to trimming and J lost 3 bases; unmatched junction nucleotides: 8. Germline V lookup: CDR1 MNHEY, CDR2 SVGAGI. The CDR3 runs to 15 residues.

The rearrangement uses TRBV25-1 and TRBJ2-1, with 8 bases matching TRBD1. The junction had 6 bases not matched to a gene; V was cut back by 5 bases and J by 3 bases. The CDR3 has 15 amino acids. Germline loops: CDR1 MGHDK, CDR2 SYGVNS. This CDR3 is CASSLGQGGYNEQFF. CDR3 sequence (DNA): TGTGCCAGCAGTCTCGGACAGGGAGGCTACAATGAGCAGTTCTTC.

The chain combines TRBV5-1 with TRBJ2-3; 12 positions agree with TRBD2. Germline CDR1 reads SGHRS; CDR2 reads YFSETQ. After removal of 5 bases from V and 5 bases from J, the junction contained 9 bases not matched to a gene. This CDR3 spans 16 amino acids. CDR3 amino acids: CASRPASGRALDTQYF. For the CDR3, the DNA is TGCGCCAGCAGACCGGCTAGCGGGAGGGCCTTAGATACGCAGTATTTT. Full variable domain (remainder filled in from reference TRBV5-1 and TRBJ2-3): KAGVTQTPRYLIKTRGQQVTLSCSPISGHRSVSWYQQTPGQGLQFLFEYFSETQRNKGNFPGRFSGRQFSNSRSEMNVSTLELGDSALYLCASRPASGRALDTQYFGPGTRLTVL.

This sequence joins TRBV5-4 and TRBJ2-2; TRBD2 might be the D (5 bases). This CDR3 has 13 residues. Trimming took off 8 bases at V and 4 bases at J, with 12 bases between the two ends. Germline V gene sequence: CDR1 SGHNT, CDR2 YYREEE (reference sequence). CDR3 coding DNA: TGTGCCAGTGACGGTGAGGGCACCGGGGAGCTGTTTTTT. Residues: CASDGEGTGELFF.

V is TRBV5-6 and J is TRBJ2-3; no definite D call. Trimming took off 4 bases at V and 7 bases at J, with 10 bases between the two ends. In germline, CDR1 is SGHDT, CDR2 YYEEEE. The CDR3 runs 12 residues. CDR3 bases: TGTGCCAGCAGCCCAGAGCATAATACGCAGTATTTT. This translates into CASSPEHNTQYF.

The chain couples TRBV27 to TRBJ2-3, with D uncertain. The germline gives CDR1 MNHEY, CDR2 SMNVEV (reference sequence). This CDR3 comprises 13 residues. Trimming took 6 bases from V and 0 from J, leaving 7 bases between them. CDR3 DNA sequence: TGTGCCAGCAGCGGGTCCAGCACAGATACGCAGTATTTT. Amino acids: CASSGSSTDTQYF.

The chain links TRBV7-2 to TRBJ1-4; D is undetermined. Trimming stripped 0 bases from V and 8 bases from J, with 13 bases between. The CDR3 loop spans 15 amino acids. Germline assignment: CDR1 SGHTA and CDR2 FQGNSA. CDR3 in amino acids: CASSLAGGNKEKLFF. In DNA form, the CDR3 reads TGTGCCAGCAGCTTAGCGGGCGGCAATAAGGAAAAACTGTTTTTT.